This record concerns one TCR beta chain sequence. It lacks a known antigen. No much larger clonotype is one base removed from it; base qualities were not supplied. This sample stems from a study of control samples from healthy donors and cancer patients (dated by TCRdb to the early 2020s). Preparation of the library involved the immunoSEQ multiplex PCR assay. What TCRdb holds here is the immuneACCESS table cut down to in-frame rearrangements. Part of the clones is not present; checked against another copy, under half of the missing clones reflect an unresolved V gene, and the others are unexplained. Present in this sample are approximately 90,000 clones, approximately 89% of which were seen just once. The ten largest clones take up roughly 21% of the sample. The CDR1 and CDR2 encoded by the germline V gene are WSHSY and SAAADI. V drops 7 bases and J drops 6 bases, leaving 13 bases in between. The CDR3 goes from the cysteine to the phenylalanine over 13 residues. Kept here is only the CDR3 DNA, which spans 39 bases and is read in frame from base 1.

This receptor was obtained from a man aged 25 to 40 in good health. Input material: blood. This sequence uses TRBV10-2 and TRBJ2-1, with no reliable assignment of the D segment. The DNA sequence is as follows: TGCGCCAGCAACCCGGGCCCGGGCAATGAGCAGTTCTTC. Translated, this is CASNPGPGNEQFF.